This TCR beta chain was sequenced for a study of patients and donors after allogeneic stem cell transplantation. V was pared by 3 bases and J by 5 bases, with 12 bases between. CDR1 is SGHDT and CDR2 is YYEEEE in the germline V gene. This CDR3 contains 13 residues. In TCRdb, the RT-PCR reads were re-called with MiXCR into one record per CDR3 protein. The sample consists of more than 850,000 distinct CDR3 sequences, more than 15% of them appearing once. The chain has TRBV5-6 and TRBJ2-7; D is perhaps TRBD1 (6 bases). The source is a human donor who was either an allogeneic HSCT recipient or a stem cell or donor lymphocyte infusion donor (not recorded which). It is not recorded whose cells these are; they may come from a transplant donor. Input material: blood, either unsorted or a sorted T cell fraction (not recorded which). CDR3 sequence reads: CASSSGAQDEQYF. In DNA form, the CDR3 reads TGTGCCAGCAGCTCAGGGGCCCAGGACGAGCAGTACTTC.